What follows are 19 T cell receptor beta chains derived from one specimen sequenced in a study of follicular helper T cells after annual influenza vaccination. Specified time point: 2014-2015 season, pre-vaccination. The repertoire was sequenced with immunoSEQ multiplex PCR; TCRdb's copy has only in-frame clones and lacks some. This table has about 14,000 clones, about four fifths appearing once. The source material was CXCR5- memory CD4+ T cells sorted from blood, sampled on the day of influenza vaccination. All receptors derive from an adult who received the influenza vaccine.

In the case of this clone: Other DNA sequences in the same sample also yield this CDR3. The V and J genes are TRBV11-2 and TRBJ1-1, with a possible D match to TRBD1 (6 bases). Germline CDR1 reads SGHAT; CDR2 reads FQNNGV. This CDR3 spans 16 amino acids. Trimming removed 6 bases at V and 4 bases at J, with 21 bases between. The CDR3 sequence is CASRFIRGRGGTEAFF. CDR3 bases: TGTGCCAGCAGGTTTATTCGGGGGCGGGGGGGCACTGAAGCTTTCTTT.

This clone was picked up one time. The V gene is TRBV5-1, the J gene TRBJ1-1; 8 nucleotides line up with TRBD1. CDR1 and CDR2 (germline): SGHRS, YFSETQ. The CDR3 contains 14 residues. Germline trimming cut 8 bases from V and 4 bases from J; bases unmatched to any gene: 10. The CDR3 nucleotides read TGCGCCAGTAGTCAGGGGGCGCAAAGCACTGAAGCTTTCTTT. It specifies CASSQGAQSTEAFF.

The chain recombines TRBV14 with TRBJ2-7; D gene uncertain. The germline CDR1 and CDR2 sequences are SGHDN and FVKESK. V shed 0 bases and J shed 4 bases, with 10 bases lying between them. CDR3 length: 14 residues. DNA of the CDR3: TGTGCCAGCAGCCAAGATAGTGTTGGGTACGAGCAGTACTTC. This translates into CASSQDSVGYEQYF.

The chain couples TRBV6-6 to TRBJ2-5, with D possibly matching TRBD1 (5 bases). V shed 2 bases and J shed 3 bases, with 7 bases lying between them. The CDR3 runs to 13 residues. From germline, CDR1 is MNHNY and CDR2 SVGAGI (reference sequence). For the CDR3, the DNA is TGTGCCAGCAGTTACGGACACAAAGAGACCCAGTACTTC. Protein: CASSYGHKETQYF.

This chain joins TRBV5-1 and TRBJ2-3; 7 nucleotides align to TRBD1. The J segment lost 2 bases and the V segment lost 0 bases, leaving 9 bases of the junction unmatched. This CDR3 has 17 residues. In germline, CDR1 is SGHRS, CDR2 YFSETQ. The CDR3 DNA reads as TGCGCCAGCAGCTTGGCTCCGGGACAGAAGACCACAGATACGCAGTATTTT. It encodes CASSLAPGQKTTDTQYF.

V and J are TRBV27 and TRBJ2-1, with TRBD2 identical over 7 bases. From germline, CDR1 is MNHEY and CDR2 SMNVEV (reference sequence). The ends lost 8 bases at V and 3 bases at J; junction bases unmatched: 10. This CDR3 comprises 15 residues. In DNA, the CDR3 is TGTGCCAGCGGTGATACTAGCGCGGGCTACAATGAGCAGTTCTTC. As protein: CASGDTSAGYNEQFF.

There are a few counts of this clone. The chain employs TRBV28 and TRBJ1-5; D is ambiguous. CDR1 is MDHEN, CDR2 SYDVKM, per germline. V was shortened by 6 bases and J by 7 bases, with 10 bases between the two germline ends. CDR3 length: 12 residues. The CDR3: CASRSLGQPQHF. The CDR3 DNA sequence: TGTGCCAGCAGGTCCCTCGGGCAGCCCCAGCATTTT.

The gene calls are TRBV2 and TRBJ1-2; TRBD1 is a possible D gene (5 bases). CDR1 and CDR2 from the germline V gene are SNHLY and FYNNEI. V dropped 4 bases and J dropped 1 base, with 10 bases sitting between them. CDR3 size: 14 residues. For the CDR3, the DNA is TGTGCCAGCAGTGTGCAGGGACTTAACTATGGCTACACCTTC. It is translated as CASSVQGLNYGYTF.

The chain has TRBV19 and TRBJ2-7; D tentatively reads TRBD1 or TRBD2 (6 bases each). CDR1 is LNHDA and CDR2 is SQIVND in the germline V gene (reference sequence). The CDR3 is made up of 14 amino acids. Trimming stripped 2 bases from V and 3 bases from J, with 11 bases between. The DNA for the CDR3 is TGTGCCAGTAGTATAAAACAGGGAGGCTACGAGCAGTACTTC. It codes for CASSIKQGGYEQYF.

The rearrangement links TRBV14 to TRBJ2-3; 9 bases are a match to TRBD1. V shed 5 bases, J shed 5 bases, and the junction held 8 bases outside the gene matches. The CDR3 has 15 residues. The germline gives CDR1 SGHDN, CDR2 FVKESK. The DNA for the CDR3 is TGTGCCAGCAGCTTCAACAGGGGGCTAAAAGATACGCAGTATTTT. It is translated as CASSFNRGLKDTQYF.

The chain combines TRBV7-8 with TRBJ2-1, with no clear D. V was shortened by 7 bases and J by 10 bases, with 20 bases between the two germline ends. This CDR3 spans 14 amino acids. Germline V CDR1 and CDR2: SGHVS, FQNEAQ. CDR3 DNA: TGTGCCAGCACCCACCGGGTCCCTGAATGGGAGCAGTTCTTC. It is translated as CASTHRVPEWEQFF.

The chain couples TRBV6-5 to TRBJ1-2; D is possibly TRBD1 (5 bases). The CDR3 has 13 residues. Germline CDR1 is MNHEY and CDR2 is SVGAGI. V was pared by 7 bases and J by 8 bases, with 17 bases between. The chain's CDR3 is CASTDGRGRGYTF. The DNA for the CDR3 is TGTGCCAGCACCGACGGGAGGGGTCGGGGCTACACCTTC.

The genes are TRBV6-1 and TRBJ1-2; D is possibly TRBD1 (5 bases). This CDR3 region has 17 residues. Trimming pared 1 base from V and 3 bases from J, leaving 18 bases between. The germline gives CDR1 MNHNS, CDR2 SASEGT. This CDR3 is CASSEVRRGAMDYGYTF. CDR3 in DNA: TGTGCCAGCAGTGAAGTCCGTAGAGGGGCTATGGACTATGGCTACACCTTC.

The chain has TRBV5-1 and TRBJ2-3; D might be TRBD2 (7 bases). V lost 1 base and J 2 bases, leaving 14 bases between the germline ends. This CDR3 contains 16 residues. From germline, CDR1 is SGHRS and CDR2 YFSETQ. CDR3 in amino acids: CASSLSAGATTDTQYF. CDR3 DNA: TGCGCCAGCAGCTTGTCTGCGGGGGCTACCACAGATACGCAGTATTTT.

The chain couples TRBV5-1 to TRBJ2-5; D uncertain. This CDR3 has 15 residues. CDR1 and CDR2 from the germline V gene are SGHRS and YFSETQ. V shed 0 bases and J shed 2 bases, with 11 bases lying between them. The CDR3 spells CASSLVAGVQETQYF. The CDR3 DNA follows: TGCGCCAGCAGCTTGGTGGCAGGCGTTCAAGAGACCCAGTACTTC.

The chain joins TRBV28 to TRBJ2-7; tentative D call: TRBD2 (6 bases). V dropped 9 bases and J dropped 9 bases, with 21 bases sitting between them. This CDR3 has 13 amino acids. Per germline, CDR1 MDHEN and CDR2 SYDVKM. The CDR3 DNA follows: TGTGCCAGTGGGGGATGGGGGGTAAGGATGCAGTACTTC. It translates to CASGGWGVRMQYF.

This rearrangement joins TRBV6-1 to TRBJ2-4; 9 bases match TRBD2. The junction had 14 bases not matched to a gene; V was cut back by 1 base and J by 7 bases. From germline, CDR1 is MNHNS and CDR2 SASEGT. The CDR3 covers 18 residues. The CDR3 DNA follows: TGTGCCAGCAGTGAAGGGGGGACTAGCTTGAGTGGGCGTAACATTCAGTACTTC. It encodes CASSEGGTSLSGRNIQYF.

The table lists this clone with a few counts. The chain employs TRBV15 and TRBJ2-7; possible D gene TRBD2, 5 bases. Germline CDR1 and CDR2: LNHNV and YYDKDF (reference sequence). V lost 4 bases to trimming and J lost 0 bases, with 13 bases between them. This CDR3 comprises 15 residues. In DNA, the CDR3 is TGTGCCACCAGCATATCGGGATCCCCCTCCTACGAGCAGTACTTC. This codes for CATSISGSPSYEQYF. The complete variable domain, with remaining parts taken from reference TRBV15 and TRBJ2-7, reads DAMVIQNPRYQVTQFGKPVTLSCSQTLNHNVMYWYQQKSSQAPKLLFHYYDKDFNNEADTPDNFQSRRPNTSFCFLDIRSPGLGDTAMYLCATSISGSPSYEQYFGPGTRLTVT.

This clone was observed once. The chain has TRBV7-2 and TRBJ2-3; D unresolved. This CDR3 spans 15 amino acids. The germline CDR1 and CDR2 sequences are SGHTA and FQGNSA. The ends were cut back, 5 bases at V and 1 base at J, with 13 bases in the middle. The CDR3 loop is CASSPSRVGTDTQYF. DNA for the CDR3: TGTGCCAGCAGCCCGAGCCGGGTTGGCACAGATACGCAGTATTTT.